One sample yielded the 26 T cell receptor beta chains listed below, sequenced in a study of blood T cell repertoires in COVID-19. The table came from immunoSEQ multiplex PCR; TCRdb's copy has only in-frame clones and leaves some out. Of 270,000 or so clones in the sample, 82% were seen once. Sequences were obtained from peripheral blood. The receptor set was obtained from a woman under 30 with acute or convalescent COVID-19.

This rearrangement joins TRBV6-1 to TRBJ1-4, with D perhaps TRBD1 (5 bases). V gave up 0 bases and J gave up 2 bases, with 13 bases separating them. Germline CDR1 reads MNHNS; CDR2 reads SASEGT. This CDR3 spans 17 amino acids. DNA of the CDR3: TGTGCCAGCAGTGAAGCTCGGATTCCAGGGACTAATGAAAAACTGTTTTTT. This sequence encodes CASSEARIPGTNEKLFF.

This chain links TRBV9 with TRBJ2-3; D possibly corresponds to TRBD2 (6 bases). The ends were cut back, 0 bases at V and 1 base at J, with 6 bases in the middle. Germline CDR1 SGDLS, CDR2 YYNGEE. The length of the CDR3 is 14 residues. The CDR3 DNA sequence: TGTGCCAGCAGCGTAGTAGCGGGCACAGATACGCAGTATTTT. Protein product: CASSVVAGTDTQYF.

The chain employs TRBV21-1 and TRBJ2-4; no DNA check was done on the table's D call, TRBD1. TRBV21-1 is a pseudogene segment. The length of the CDR3 is 13 residues. The CDR3 protein is CASSKGQGHIQYF. CDR3 DNA sequence: TGTGCCAGCAGCAAGGGACAGGGGCACATTCAGTACTTC.

The sample holds one count of this clone. The chain uses TRBV7-2 and TRBJ1-2; 10 bases agree with TRBD1. This CDR3 contains 16 residues. CDR1 SGHTA and CDR2 FQGNSA come from the germline V gene. Trimming at V came to 1 base and at J to 5 bases, leaving 7 bases not matched to a gene. For the CDR3, the DNA is TGTGCCAGCAGCTTAGACAGGGACAGGGGTCGATATGGCTACACCTTC. This translates into CASSLDRDRGRYGYTF. Complete variable domain (other parts from reference TRBV7-2 and TRBJ1-2): GAGVSQSPSNKVTEKGKDVELRCDPISGHTALYWYRQSLGQGLEFLIYFQGNSAPDKSGLPSDRFSAERTGGSVSTLTIQRTQQEDSAVYLCASSLDRDRGRYGYTFGSGTRLTVV.

The chain is built from TRBV28 and TRBJ1-2; a possible D gene is TRBD1 (6 bases). The V gene lost 6 bases and the J gene lost 4 bases, with 9 bases spanning the gap. This CDR3 is built from 12 residues. Per germline, CDR1 MDHEN and CDR2 SYDVKM. The CDR3 DNA is TGTGCCAGCAGCACAGGGCCCTATGGCTACACCTTC. Amino acids: CASSTGPYGYTF.

The chain uses TRBV6-5 and TRBJ1-5; D gene ambiguous. The germline gives CDR1 MNHEY, CDR2 SVGAGI. The V and J ends lost 5 bases and 7 bases respectively, with 12 bases between them. CDR3 size: 13 residues. CDR3 nucleotides: TGTGCCAGCAGTAGGGAGGGTGGACAGCCCCAGCATTTT. Translated, it gives CASSREGGQPQHF.

This clone was observed at least ten times. The V call is TRBV27, the J call TRBJ1-1; D may be TRBD1 (5 bases). The length of the CDR3 is 12 residues. Trimming removed 5 bases at V and 7 bases at J, with 11 bases between. Per germline, CDR1 MNHEY and CDR2 SMNVEV (reference sequence). CDR3 sequence reads: CASSGTGGEAFF. The CDR3, as DNA: TGTGCCAGCAGTGGGACGGGGGGTGAAGCTTTCTTT.

The count of this clone is one. The chain combines TRBV19 with TRBJ2-4; tentative D call: TRBD2 (5 bases). Trimming left V 1 base short and J 4 bases short, with 14 bases between. The CDR3 totals 16 residues. In germline, CDR1 is LNHDA, CDR2 SQIVND (reference sequence). The CDR3: CASSIVRAGQKNIQYF. CDR3 DNA: TGTGCCAGTAGTATAGTGCGGGCCGGGCAGAAAAACATTCAGTACTTC.

The CDR3 DNA sequence: TGCGCCAGCAGCTTGGCCGGTTCAGGGGGAAACACCATATATTTT. Amino acids: CASSLAGSGGNTIYF. This chain links TRBV5-1 with TRBJ1-3; D is possibly TRBD1 (5 bases). The CDR3 length is 15 residues. The germline V gene has CDR1 SGHRS and CDR2 YFSETQ. Deletions cut 0 bases from V and 4 bases from J, with 11 bases between. Together with reference TRBV5-1 and TRBJ1-3, the CDR3 gives the full variable domain: KAGVTQTPRYLIKTRGQQVTLSCSPISGHRSVSWYQQTPGQGLQFLFEYFSETQRNKGNFPGRFSGRQFSNSRSEMNVSTLELGDSALYLCASSLAGSGGNTIYFGEGSWLTVV.

V gene TRBV7-8 combines with J gene TRBJ2-1, with 9 nucleotides matching TRBD1. The CDR3 has 15 residues. CDR1 SGHVS and CDR2 FQNEAQ come from the germline V gene. J gave up 4 bases and V 5 bases, and 6 bases lay outside the gene matches. The CDR3 nucleotides are TGTGCCAGCAGCCCCGGGACAGGGCGGTACAATGAGCAGTTCTTC. This encodes CASSPGTGRYNEQFF.

This chain joins TRBV15 and TRBJ1-5; 7 bases agree with TRBD1. This CDR3 has 15 residues. Germline V gene lookup returns CDR1 LNHNV and CDR2 YYDKDF (reference sequence). Trimming at V came to 1 base and at J to 4 bases, leaving 4 bases not matched to a gene. The CDR3 loop reads CATSRAGQLNQPQHF. The CDR3 bases are TGTGCCACCAGCAGAGCGGGACAGCTTAATCAGCCCCAGCATTTT.

The chain carries TRBV6-2 or TRBV6-3 and TRBJ1-5; 9 nucleotides align to TRBD1. Unmatched junction bases numbered 12, after V lost 5 bases and J lost 4 bases. Germline V lookup: CDR1 MNHEY, CDR2 SVGEGT. This CDR3 has 17 amino acids. The CDR3 coding sequence is TGTGCCAGCAGTCGGGTGGGACAGGGAGCCCCTAATCAGCCCCAGCATTTT. Encoded protein: CASSRVGQGAPNQPQHF.

J is TRBJ2-7 and V is TRBV4-1; 9 nucleotides agree with TRBD2. Germline trimming cut 1 base from V and 0 bases from J; bases unmatched to any gene: 4. The CDR3 length is 16 residues. Per the germline V gene, CDR1 is MGHRA and CDR2 is YSYEKL. For the CDR3, the DNA is TGCGCCAGCAGCCAAGCCAGCGGGAGGCTCTCCTACGAGCAGTACTTC. Translating gives CASSQASGRLSYEQYF.

This clone was seen a few times. The rearrangement links TRBV7-2 to TRBJ2-1, with 8 bases lining up with TRBD2. This CDR3 has 13 amino acids. The ends lost 9 bases at V and 6 bases at J; junction bases unmatched: 7. CDR1 is SGHTA, CDR2 FQGNSA, per germline. Written as DNA, the CDR3 is TGTGCCAGGATGCGGGAGGTCAGCAATGAGCAGTTCTTC. It specifies CARMREVSNEQFF.

The genes are TRBV7-8 and TRBJ2-5, with TRBD2 matching 10 bases. Losses at the gene ends were 0 bases for V and 2 bases for J; bases not matched to a gene: 3. CDR1 and CDR2 from the germline V gene are SGHVS and FQNEAQ. This CDR3 has 16 residues. The CDR3 DNA reads TGTGCCAGCAGCTTAGCGTCGACTAGCGGGCAAGAGACCCAGTACTTC. It specifies CASSLASTSGQETQYF.

The V call is TRBV10-2, the J call TRBJ1-3, with TRBD1 as a possible D gene (5 bases). Germline-derived CDR1 and CDR2 are WSHSY and SAAADI. The CDR3 is 15 amino acids. V lost 5 bases to trimming and J lost 0 bases, with 11 bases between them. CDR3 nucleotide sequence: TGCGCCAGCAGTCAGGGATTAAGCTCTGGAAACACCATATATTTT. This gives the protein CASSQGLSSGNTIYF.

The V call is TRBV5-6, the J call TRBJ1-2; TRBD1 matches 8 bases. Germline CDR1 and CDR2: SGHDT and YYEEEE. V was clipped by 1 base and J by 0 bases; unmatched bases: 5. CDR3 length: 16 residues. In DNA, the CDR3 is TGTGCCAGCAGCTTGTCCGGGACAGGAGCTAACTATGGCTACACCTTC. This encodes CASSLSGTGANYGYTF.

The table lists this clone with a few counts. This rearrangement joins TRBV19 to TRBJ1-1, with D unclear. CDR1 and CDR2 from the germline V gene are LNHDA and SQIVND (reference sequence). V lost 6 bases and J lost 0, with 11 bases in between. The CDR3 has 14 residues. CDR3 sequence reads: CASRVPGMNTEAFF. The CDR3 DNA follows: TGTGCCAGTAGGGTCCCGGGGATGAACACTGAAGCTTTCTTT.

The J gene is TRBJ1-6, the V gene TRBV7-2; 8 positions match TRBD1. The trim removed 1 base at V and 12 bases at J, leaving 14 bases unmatched. The CDR3 sequence is 17 residues long. Per germline, CDR1 SGHTA and CDR2 FQGNSA. This CDR3 is CASSLEGGGTGGQPLHF. For the CDR3, the DNA is TGTGCCAGCAGCTTAGAAGGTGGCGGGACAGGTGGCCAACCCCTCCACTTT.

This chain connects TRBV11-2 to TRBJ2-1; D is undetermined. Germline V lookup: CDR1 SGHAT, CDR2 FQNNGV. V lost 4 bases, J lost 3 bases, and 16 bases lay in between. The CDR3 has 16 residues. The CDR3 coding sequence is TGTGCCAGCAGCTCAAACAGCAACTCACGCTACAATGAGCAGTTCTTC. The encoded protein is CASSSNSNSRYNEQFF.

The J gene is TRBJ1-3, the V gene TRBV6-6; no clear D. V was pared by 7 bases and J by 0 bases, with 13 bases between. CDR1 is MNHNY, CDR2 SVGAGI, per germline (reference sequence). The CDR3 is 15 amino acids. CDR3 amino acids: CASTPGLPSGNTIYF. CDR3 in DNA: TGTGCCAGCACCCCCGGGTTGCCCTCTGGAAACACCATATATTTT.

The chain is built from TRBV27 and TRBJ1-1, with 7 nucleotides matching TRBD1. V trimming: 5 bases; J trimming: 0 bases; junction bases outside the gene matches: 6. The CDR3 has 15 amino acids. Germline CDR1 and CDR2: MNHEY and SMNVEV (reference sequence). The CDR3 nucleotides are TGTGCCAGCAGTCCACTAAGGGGGCTGAACACTGAAGCTTTCTTT. Translation: CASSPLRGLNTEAFF.

V is TRBV11-2 and J is TRBJ2-7, with TRBD1 as a possible D gene (6 bases). The CDR3 is 13 residues long. Trimming cost V 3 bases and J 1 base, with 7 bases left between them. Germline lookup yields CDR1 SGHAT and CDR2 FQNNGV. The CDR3 reads CASSLQGSYEQYF. The CDR3 bases are TGTGCCAGCAGCTTGCAGGGGTCCTACGAGCAGTACTTC.

This clone was seen only a few times. The CDR3 region has the DNA TGCAGCGTTGAGTCGAACTATGGCTACACCTTC. It encodes CSVESNYGYTF. The J gene is TRBJ1-2, the V gene TRBV29-1; D not certain. The V and J ends lost 3 bases and 2 bases respectively, with 4 bases between them. Germline V gene lookup returns CDR1 SQVTM and CDR2 ANQGSEA. The CDR3 spans 11 residues. The entire variable domain, with the rest obtained from reference TRBV29-1 and TRBJ1-2, is as follows: SAVISQKPSRDICQRGTSLTIQCQVDSQVTMMFWYRQQPGQSLTLIATANQGSEATYESGFVIDKFPISRPNLTFSTLTVSNMSPEDSSIYLCSVESNYGYTFGSGTRLTVV.

The rearrangement links TRBV4-2 to TRBJ2-1; 11 nucleotides line up with TRBD1. Germline loops: CDR1 LGHNA, CDR2 YNFKEQ. The trim removed 4 bases at V and 7 bases at J, leaving 9 bases unmatched. The CDR3 contains 16 residues. In DNA, the CDR3 is TGTGCCAGCAGCCCTGGAGGGGACAGGGGGATTAATGAGCAGTTCTTC. Translating gives CASSPGGDRGINEQFF.

The CDR3 DNA is TGTGCCAGCAGCTTCGCAGGGGGCGTTTACGAGCAGTACTTC. Translation gives CASSFAGGVYEQYF. This chain uses TRBV5-6 with TRBJ2-7; 8 nucleotides line up with TRBD1. Germline CDR1 is SGHDT and CDR2 is YYEEEE. The length of the CDR3 is 14 residues. V trimming: 2 bases; J trimming: 4 bases; junction bases outside the gene matches: 5.